The subject of this entry is one TCR beta chain. This specimen belongs to a study of multiple sclerosis patients with progressive multifocal leukoencephalopathy. Described time point: 5 to 6 months of natalizumab therapy. Method: immunoSEQ multiplex PCR; TCRdb's copy keeps in-frame clones and lacks some. The sample contains some 31,000 clones, roughly 89% of which appear only once. The source material was PBMCs, sampled from a patient treated with natalizumab. This TCR came from a human donor with multiple sclerosis.

CDR3 sequence reads: CASSFQGAGTEAFF. The CDR3, as DNA: TGTGCCAGCAGTTTTCAGGGGGCTGGCACTGAAGCTTTCTTT. This rearrangement joins TRBV27 to TRBJ1-1; TRBD1 agrees at 8 bases. With 3 bases clipped from V and 4 bases from J, the junction kept 4 bases outside the gene matches. The germline gives CDR1 MNHEY, CDR2 SMNVEV (reference sequence). CDR3 length equals 14 residues.